This T cell receptor (beta chain) was recorded in a study of blood T cells in healthy people across ages. The CDR3 has 16 amino acids. The germline V gene has CDR1 GTSNPN and CDR2 SVGIG (reference sequence). V gave up 0 bases and J gave up 0 bases; unmatched junction bases: 2. With a J-beta primer mix and a sample-barcoded 5' primer, a second PCR ran 7 to 11 cycles. TCRdb re-called the 5' RACE reads with MiXCR, one entry per CDR3 protein. Of hundreds of thousands of distinct CDR3 sequences in the sample, nearly 60% are singletons; the top ten hold about 20%. This TCR was recovered from a man aged 30 to 45 in good health. V gene TRBV30 combines with J gene TRBJ2-3; 11 nucleotides line up with TRBD1. Sequenced input: blood. CDR3 coding DNA: TGTGCCTGGAGTGTACGGGACAGGGGGAGCACAGATACGCAGTATTTT. It encodes CAWSVRDRGSTDTQYF.